Included here is one T cell receptor (beta chain) sequence, with context. Its target is not known. The data were taken from a study of a mutant IDH1 vaccine in newly diagnosed glioma. Repertoires were generated with immunoSEQ multiplex PCR, while TCRdb's copy carries only in-frame clones and drops some. The sample has more than 50,000 clones, 80% to 90% seen once. In germline, CDR1 is KGHSH, CDR2 LQKENI. The CDR3 consists of 14 residues. V lost 5 bases, J lost 5 bases, and 8 bases stayed unmatched. The time point is: baseline, week 1 (first vaccination visit). Treatment indicated: pre-vaccination baseline after standard-of-care therapy. General observations from the study: Pseudoprogression appeared unlinked to shifts in leading peripheral T cell clonotypes.

The specimen was PBMCs, collected from a glioma patient treated with radiotherapy, temozolomide or both. The source is a man aged 25-45 years with glioma. The chain is built from TRBV18 and TRBJ1-1, with 7 nucleotides matching TRBD1. CDR3 nucleotide sequence: TGTGCCAGCTCAGCAATTGACAGGGAAACTGAAGCTTTCTTT. Translated: CASSAIDRETEAFF. The variable domain in full, completed from reference TRBV18 and TRBJ1-1, reads NAGVMQNPRHLVRRRGQEARLRCSPMKGHSHVYWYRQLPEEGLKFMVYLQKENIIDESGMPKERFSAEFPKEGPSILRIQQVVRGDSAAYFCASSAIDRETEAFFGQGTRLTVV.